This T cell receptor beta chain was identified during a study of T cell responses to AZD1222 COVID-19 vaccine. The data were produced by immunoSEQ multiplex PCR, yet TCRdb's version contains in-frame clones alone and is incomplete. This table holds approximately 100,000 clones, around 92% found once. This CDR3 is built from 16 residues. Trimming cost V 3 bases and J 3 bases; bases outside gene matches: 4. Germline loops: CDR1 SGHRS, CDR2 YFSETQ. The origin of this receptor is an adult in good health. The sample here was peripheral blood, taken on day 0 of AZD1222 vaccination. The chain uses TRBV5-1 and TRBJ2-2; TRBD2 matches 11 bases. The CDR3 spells CASSWGTSGYTGELFF. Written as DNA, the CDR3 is TGCGCCAGCAGCTGGGGGACTAGCGGATACACCGGGGAGCTGTTTTTT.